This TCR beta chain was recorded in a study of blood T cells in healthy people across ages. About the study: Per two T cells, template switching captured roughly one barcoded beta molecule.

Concerning this clonotype: The antigen is unknown.

Each sample had at least 6 million PBMCs isolated. A second PCR of about 6 to 12 cycles used a sample-barcoded 5' primer and a J-beta primer mix. TCRdb re-called the 5' RACE reads with MiXCR, one entry per CDR3 protein. The table includes hundreds of thousands of distinct CDR3 sequences, 53% detected once. Study-level points and caveats: Significant beta diversity loss was already apparent by age approximately 37, declining roughly linearly.

The source material was blood. The sequence derives from an elderly man in good health.

As DNA, the CDR3 is TGCAGTGCTAGAGATGCCAGGGAGGGCTATGGCTACACCTTC. Translation gives CSARDAREGYGYTF. V is TRBV20-1 and J is TRBJ1-2; tentative D call: TRBD1 (5 bases). From germline, CDR1 is DFQATT and CDR2 SNEGSKA (reference sequence). The CDR3 extends over 14 amino acids. Trimming took off 0 bases at V and 4 bases at J, with 12 bases between the two ends.